The next 5 T cell receptor beta chains were all read from a single sample in a study of CD8 T cells in Susac syndrome. Random-hexamer reverse transcription was applied to about 0.5 to 1 ug RNA. TCRdb re-derived calls from the immunoSEQ multiplex PCR reads in MiXCR, one entry per CDR3 protein. The sample lists approximately 120,000 distinct CDR3 sequences, 96% occurring once. The specimen sequenced was CD4+ T cells from PBMCs. Source of these receptors: a human donor in good health.

This chain connects TRBV15 to TRBJ2-7; TRBD1 agrees at 10 bases. Germline-derived CDR1 and CDR2 are LNHNV and YYDKDF (reference sequence). The CDR3 contains 14 residues. Trimming removed 8 bases from V and 2 bases from J; junction bases left unmatched: 6. The CDR3 sequence is CATSTGGMTYEQYF. CDR3 sequence (DNA): TGTGCCACCTCGACAGGGGGCATGACCTACGAGCAGTACTTC.

This chain joins TRBV18 and TRBJ1-2; 8 bases align to TRBD1. This CDR3 has 14 residues. Losses at the gene ends were 3 bases for V and 3 bases for J; bases not matched to a gene: 3. Germline V gives CDR1 KGHSH, CDR2 LQKENI. CDR3 in DNA: TGTGCCAGCTCACCGGACAGGGCCTACTATGGCTACACCTTC. Its translation is CASSPDRAYYGYTF.

This rearrangement joins TRBV9 to TRBJ2-7; 10 bases align to TRBD2. Trimming removed 3 bases from V and 7 bases from J; junction bases left unmatched: 10. CDR3 length equals 15 residues. Germline CDR1 and CDR2: SGDLS and YYNGEE. The CDR3 loop reads CASSADRTSGTEQYF. DNA for the CDR3: TGTGCCAGCAGCGCCGACAGGACTAGCGGTACAGAGCAGTACTTC.

The chain combines TRBV5-1 with TRBJ2-7, with D uncertain. CDR3 length: 13 amino acids. Germline lookup yields CDR1 SGHRS and CDR2 YFSETQ. With 0 bases removed from V and 4 bases from J, the gap between germline ends came to 8 bases. In DNA, the CDR3 is TGCGCCAGCAGCTTGGTATCACCATACGAGCAGTACTTC. Encoded protein: CASSLVSPYEQYF.

The chain combines TRBV5-4 with TRBJ2-1; 9 bases agree with TRBD2. This CDR3 is built from 16 residues. V dropped 0 bases and J dropped 10; count of bases not matched to a gene: 11. From germline, CDR1 is SGHNT and CDR2 YYREEE (reference sequence). The CDR3 DNA reads TGTGCCAGCAGCTTGGTCGGCGGGAGGGGGGGCAGCGAGCAGTTCTTC. This gives the protein CASSLVGGRGGSEQFF.